Detailed here is one T cell receptor (beta chain). Its antigen is unidentified. Sequenced by immunoSEQ multiplex PCR; TCRdb stores in-frame clones only, minus some. The sample yields 550,000 to 650,000 clones, approximately 96% seen once. This sample is part of a study of shared clonotypes between healthy human individuals. The study's findings and limits: For naive CD4 cells, 4% to 6% of clonotypes were shared across a handful of donors.

From germline, CDR1 is MGHRA and CDR2 YSYEKL. CDR3 length equals 13 residues. CD45RO-negative, CCR7-selected cells formed the naive CD8 fraction, which excluded terminally differentiated effector memory CD45RA+ cells. The chain is built from TRBV4-1 and TRBJ2-5; D is undetermined. The DNA end favors TRBJ2-7, so the J call may be wrong. This receptor was obtained from a woman in her twenties or thirties in good health. Specimen: naive CD8+ T cells sorted from blood. CDR3: CASSRQSNYEQYF. CDR3 in DNA: TGCGCCAGCAGCCGCCAGTCCAATTACGAGCAGTACTTC.